Below are 16 T cell receptor beta chains sequenced from a single sample in a study of T-cell reconstitution after alpha-beta-depleted transplantation in children. Construction of the TCRbeta library involved unique molecular identifiers. TCRdb called the PCR reads again in MiXCR, with one record for every CDR3 protein. Of about 16,000 distinct CDR3 sequences listed, about 5% are singletons. Here the sequenced sample was PBMCs, taken before TCRalphabeta/CD19-depleted stem cell transplant. These receptor sequences come from a boy aged 5 to 17 with acute lymphoblastic leukemia, due to receive a stem cell transplant.

This clonotype has at least ten counts. The chain's CDR3 is CASSPHRGSAKNIQYF. The CDR3, as DNA: TGTGCCAGCAGTCCGCACAGGGGCTCCGCCAAAAACATTCAGTACTTC. V and J are TRBV2 and TRBJ2-4; 7 bases fit TRBD1. The CDR3 loop spans 16 amino acids. V shed 5 bases, J shed 1 base, and the junction held 8 bases outside the gene matches. Germline-derived CDR1 and CDR2 are SNHLY and FYNNEI.

This clonotype was seen ten or more times. The chain joins TRBV7-9 to TRBJ2-7; TRBD2 aligns across 7 bases. The germline V gene has CDR1 SEHNR and CDR2 FQNEAQ (reference sequence). V trimming: 3 bases; J trimming: 6 bases; junction bases outside the gene matches: 5. The CDR3 runs 13 residues. The CDR3 is CASSLGGQGEQYF. In DNA, the CDR3 is TGTGCCAGCAGCTTGGGAGGGCAGGGCGAGCAGTACTTC. Supplemented by reference TRBV7-9 and TRBJ2-7, the full variable domain reads DTGVSQNPRHKITKRGQNVTFRCDPISEHNRLYWYRQTLGQGPEFLTYFQNEAQLEKSRLLSDRFSAERPKGSFSTLEIQRTEQGDSAMYLCASSLGGQGEQYFGPGTRLTVT.

The table lists this clonotype with many counts. The rearrangement joins TRBV7-2 to TRBJ2-3, with TRBD2 matching over 8 bases. With 8 bases clipped from V and 2 bases from J, the junction kept 9 bases outside the gene matches. Germline CDR1 and CDR2: SGHTA and FQGNSA. This CDR3 comprises 15 residues. The CDR3 DNA sequence: TGTGCCAGCGAATTGACAGCGGGAGTCACAGATACGCAGTATTTT. Translation: CASELTAGVTDTQYF.

The table lists this clonotype with many counts. The rearrangement links TRBV5-6 to TRBJ2-1, with TRBD1 identical over 7 bases. From germline, CDR1 is SGHDT and CDR2 YYEEEE. The CDR3 consists of 17 residues. V was clipped by 0 bases and J by 5 bases; unmatched bases: 11. CDR3 loop: CASSLVSWQGENNEQFF. In nucleotides, the CDR3 is TGTGCCAGCAGCTTGGTGAGTTGGCAGGGGGAAAACAATGAGCAGTTCTTC.

The rearrangement uses TRBV19 and TRBJ2-2, with a possible D match to TRBD2 (6 bases). Germline V gives CDR1 LNHDA, CDR2 SQIVND (reference sequence). V was clipped by 3 bases and J by 2 bases, with 10 bases between them. The CDR3 spans 15 residues. The CDR3 DNA follows: TGTGCCAGTAGTATTACTAGCCTAAACACCGGGGAGCTGTTTTTT. It specifies CASSITSLNTGELFF.

The table lists this clonotype with many counts. V usage is TRBV11-2 and J usage is TRBJ2-1; D may be TRBD2 (6 bases). Germline CDR1 SGHAT, CDR2 FQNNGV. CDR3 length: 16 residues. Trimming removed 4 bases at V and 0 bases at J, with 13 bases between. The CDR3 nucleotides are TGTGCCAGCAGCTCAGGGAGGCTGACCTCCTACAATGAGCAGTTCTTC. It encodes CASSSGRLTSYNEQFF.

The sample holds many counts of this clonotype. The J gene is TRBJ2-1, the V gene TRBV6-1; D might be TRBD2 (5 bases). Trimming pared 2 bases from V and 7 bases from J, leaving 9 bases between. This CDR3 comprises 13 residues. Looked up from germline, CDR1 is MNHNS and CDR2 is SASEGT. CDR3 amino acids: CASSEWPGNEQFF. CDR3 in DNA: TGTGCCAGCAGTGAATGGCCGGGGAATGAGCAGTTCTTC.

This clonotype was observed many times. V usage is TRBV7-9 and J usage is TRBJ2-1; TRBD2 matches 10 bases. Germline CDR1 and CDR2: SEHNR and FQNEAQ (reference sequence). The CDR3 sequence is 14 residues long. After removal of 7 bases from V and 7 bases from J, the junction contained 7 bases not matched to a gene. Written as DNA, the CDR3 is TGTGCCAGCATAACTAGCGGGATATCTAATGAGCAGTTCTTC. It translates to CASITSGISNEQFF.

This clonotype was recorded many times. The rearrangement links TRBV20-1 to TRBJ2-7; TRBD2 might be the D (6 bases). Germline-derived CDR1 and CDR2 are DFQATT and SNEGSKA (reference sequence). Trimming left V 6 bases short and J 2 bases short, with 14 bases between. The CDR3 length is 13 residues. The CDR3 here is CSAGRGAAYEQYF. CDR3 sequence (DNA): TGCAGTGCCGGGCGGGGAGCGGCCTACGAGCAGTACTTC.

This clonotype was recorded many times. The chain couples TRBV3-1 to TRBJ2-3, with D perhaps TRBD2 (5 bases). Trimming cost V 0 bases and J 2 bases, with 15 bases left between them. The CDR3 runs 17 residues. Germline lookup yields CDR1 LGHDT and CDR2 YNNKEL (reference sequence). The CDR3 reads CASSQERGGPPTDTQYF. The CDR3 DNA follows: TGTGCCAGCAGCCAAGAACGTGGCGGGCCCCCCACAGATACGCAGTATTTT.

By sample fraction, this clonotype is medium-sized. V gene TRBV9 combines with J gene TRBJ2-5, with 11 bases aligning to TRBD2. CDR1 and CDR2 from the germline V gene are SGDLS and YYNGEE. The CDR3 runs 16 residues. J was trimmed by 5 bases and V by 3 bases; bases with no gene match: 9. CDR3 sequence (DNA): TGTGCCAGCAGCGGTCCCTTAGCGGGAGGGATGGAGACCCAGTACTTC. Translation: CASSGPLAGGMETQYF.

This clonotype was recorded a few times. The chain links TRBV19 to TRBJ1-1; D not resolved. V lost 2 bases and J 1 base, leaving 2 bases between the germline ends. CDR3 length equals 12 residues. Germline V CDR1 and CDR2: LNHDA, SQIVND (reference sequence). CDR3 coding DNA: TGTGCCAGTAGTATAAAGAACACTGAAGCTTTCTTT. Translating it yields CASSIKNTEAFF.

The rearrangement links TRBV10-3 to TRBJ1-2, with D uncertain. Trimming removed 8 bases from V and 3 bases from J, with 13 bases in between. The CDR3 extends over 13 amino acids. CDR1 is ENHRY and CDR2 is SYGVKD in the germline V gene. The CDR3 protein is CAIGPGVHYGYTF. CDR3 sequence (DNA): TGTGCCATCGGCCCTGGGGTTCACTATGGCTACACCTTC.

This clonotype was detected only a few times. This chain uses TRBV6-2 or TRBV6-3 with TRBJ1-5, with D hard to call. Per germline, CDR1 MNHEY and CDR2 SVGEGT. This CDR3 has 14 residues. Trimming pared 6 bases from V and 3 bases from J, leaving 12 bases between. Here the CDR3 reads CASSPPAPNQPQHF. CDR3 coding DNA: TGTGCCAGCAGCCCCCCCGCCCCCAATCAGCCCCAGCATTTT.

This clonotype is judged medium-sized. The V and J genes are TRBV12-3 or TRBV12-4 and TRBJ2-7; no firm D call. Trimming removed 4 bases from V and 0 bases from J, with 4 bases in between. This CDR3 region has 12 residues. The CDR3 here is CASSSISYEQYF. The CDR3 nucleotides read TGTGCCAGCAGTTCCATCTCCTACGAGCAGTACTTC.

The sample holds a few counts of this clonotype. This chain uses TRBV19 with TRBJ2-1; TRBD2 agrees at 8 bases. From germline, CDR1 is LNHDA and CDR2 SQIVND (reference sequence). The CDR3 has 18 residues. V was clipped by 0 bases and J by 0 bases; unmatched bases: 7. The CDR3 nucleotides read TGTGCCAGTAGTATAGATTTGCTGGGACTAGACTCCTACAATGAGCAGTTCTTC. Amino acids: CASSIDLLGLDSYNEQFF.